Each of the 12 T cell receptor beta chains below was sequenced from the same sample in a study of shared clonotypes between healthy human individuals. The protocol was immunoSEQ multiplex PCR, while the TCRdb copy is restricted to in-frame clones and leaves out a portion. The table lists 400,000 to 600,000 clones, roughly 77% of them singletons. The sample was PBMCs. All receptors come from a woman in her thirties or forties in good health. Some clones in this sample may be carry-over from other donors' samples.

This clone was seen more than once but under ten times. The chain employs TRBV29-1 and TRBJ2-7, with D possibly matching TRBD1 (8 bases). The CDR3 length is 16 residues. V lost 6 bases and J 5 bases, leaving 26 bases between the germline ends. Germline V gene sequence: CDR1 SQVTM, CDR2 ANQGSEA. CDR3 region: CSVTGGRGRSNDEQYF. Written as DNA, the CDR3 is TGCAGCGTCACGGGGGGCAGGGGGCGAAGTAATGACGAGCAGTACTTC.

V gene TRBV19 combines with J gene TRBJ1-4; no firm D call. Per germline, CDR1 LNHDA and CDR2 SQIVND (reference sequence). CDR3 size: 13 residues. Trimming took off 4 bases at V and 11 bases at J, with 14 bases between the two ends. CDR3 nucleotide sequence: TGTGCCAGTAGTAGGACGGACTTCCCGAAACTGTTTTTT. Amino acids: CASSRTDFPKLFF.

The rearrangement joins TRBV6-1 to TRBJ2-5; D might be TRBD1 or TRBD2, each matching 6 bases. TRBJ2-7 explains the end of the DNA better; the J call may be wrong. The V gene's germline CDR1 is MNHNS and CDR2 SASEGT. The length of the CDR3 is 15 residues. The CDR3 region is CASSSEPGASYEQYF. Here the CDR3 DNA reads TGTGCCAGCAGTAGCGAGCCGGGGGCCTCCTACGAGCAGTACTTC.

This chain links TRBV5-1 with TRBJ2-5, with D possibly TRBD1 on 6 matching bases. The DNA end favors TRBJ2-7, so the J call may be wrong. The germline CDR1 and CDR2 sequences are SGHRS and YFSETQ. CDR3 length: 15 amino acids. The CDR3 here is CASSPWGRQADEQYF. In DNA, the CDR3 is TGCGCCAGCAGCCCTTGGGGGCGGCAGGCCGACGAGCAGTACTTC.

This clone has only one observation. CDR3 sequence (DNA): TGTGCCAGCAGCCAACAGGAGTTCTCCTACGAGCAGTACTTC. It is translated as CASSQQEFSYEQYF. The V gene is TRBV6-6, the J gene TRBJ2-7, with D perhaps matching TRBD1 (5 bases). Between the trimmed V and J ends, which lost 6 bases and 0 bases, there was a span of 12 bases. Germline lookup yields CDR1 MNHNY and CDR2 SVGAGI (reference sequence). The CDR3 runs to 14 residues.

This clone was picked up a small number of times. The chain employs TRBV7-2 and TRBJ2-1; tentative D call: TRBD2 (5 bases). V was pared by 0 bases and J by 2 bases, with 5 bases between. The germline gives CDR1 SGHTA, CDR2 FQGNSA. The CDR3 has 14 amino acids. Here the CDR3 reads CASSLASAYNEQFF. CDR3 bases: TGTGCCAGCAGCTTAGCTAGCGCCTACAATGAGCAGTTCTTC.

This clone has just one count. The rearrangement links TRBV11-2 to TRBJ2-3; D might be TRBD1 (7 bases). The CDR3 loop spans 15 amino acids. Germline CDR1 SGHAT, CDR2 FQNNGV. V was pared by 0 bases and J by 3 bases, with 10 bases between. The CDR3 loop is CASSLDRGETDTQYF. The DNA for the CDR3 is TGTGCCAGCAGCTTAGACAGGGGGGAGACAGATACGCAGTATTTT.

The chain is built from TRBV2 and TRBJ1-5; 8 bases align to TRBD1. The length of the CDR3 is 14 residues. The ends lost 4 bases at V and 6 bases at J; junction bases unmatched: 5. Germline V lookup: CDR1 SNHLY, CDR2 FYNNEI. CDR3 protein: CASSAGQGFQPQHF. DNA of the CDR3: TGTGCCAGCAGTGCAGGACAGGGATTTCAGCCCCAGCATTTT.

A single count supports this clone. This chain connects TRBV19 to TRBJ2-5; 8 bases match TRBD1. V shed 4 bases and J 8 bases; nucleotides not matched to a gene: 6. Per germline, CDR1 LNHDA and CDR2 SQIVND (reference sequence). The length of the CDR3 is 13 residues. The CDR3 DNA reads TGTGCCAGTAGTACGGACAGGGCCGGCACCCAGTACTTC. This encodes CASSTDRAGTQYF.

The CDR3 is CASSSPGQSTDTQYF. The CDR3 DNA is TGTGCCAGCAGCAGTCCGGGACAGTCCACAGATACGCAGTATTTT. The chain couples TRBV7-9 to TRBJ2-3, with 7 bases matching TRBD1. The CDR3 loop spans 15 amino acids. Unmatched junction bases numbered 7, after V lost 5 bases and J lost 2 bases. Germline V CDR1 and CDR2: SEHNR, FQNEAQ (reference sequence).

This sequence joins TRBV2 and TRBJ2-1; D is unclear. V lost 0 bases and J 7 bases, leaving 10 bases between the germline ends. The germline gives CDR1 SNHLY, CDR2 FYNNEI. The CDR3 sequence is 14 residues long. The CDR3 DNA follows: TGTGCCAGCAGTGAAGCCAGAGGTGGGAATGAGCAGTTCTTC. Amino acid sequence: CASSEARGGNEQFF.

The count of this clone is one. This chain links TRBV9 with TRBJ1-1, with TRBD1 as a possible D gene (5 bases). CDR3 length equals 14 residues. The V end was cut by 2 bases, the J end by 5 bases, with 13 bases between. Per the germline V gene, CDR1 is SGDLS and CDR2 is YYNGEE. The CDR3 sequence is CASSVVAGSTEAFF. The CDR3 DNA follows: TGTGCCAGCAGCGTCGTCGCAGGGAGTACTGAAGCTTTCTTT.